This T cell receptor beta chain was sequenced in a study of T cell responses to AZD1222 COVID-19 vaccine. Sequenced by immunoSEQ multiplex PCR; TCRdb stores in-frame clones only, minus some. The sample includes tens of thousands of clones, just under 90% seen only once; the top ten take 4.5% to 6%. This clone was seen just once. The CDR3 covers 16 residues. CDR1 SNHLY and CDR2 FYNNEI come from the germline V gene. V lost 0 bases and J 2 bases, leaving 11 bases between the germline ends. The specimen comprised peripheral blood, sampled on day 0 of AZD1222 vaccination. The rearrangement links TRBV2 to TRBJ1-3, with D possibly TRBD1 on 5 matching bases. The receptor comes from an adult in good health. CDR3 sequence reads: CASSEALWGPGNTIYF. In DNA form, the CDR3 reads TGTGCCAGCAGTGAAGCCCTATGGGGCCCTGGAAACACCATATATTTT.